Below are 6 T cell receptor beta chains sequenced from a single sample in a study of response to subunit inactivated influenza vaccine. TCRdb recomputed calls from the RT-PCR reads with MiXCR, one row per CDR3 protein. The profile shows 500,000 to 600,000 distinct CDR3 sequences, 16% of them singletons. Source: CD4+ T cells sorted from PBMCs, taken less than 30 months after vaccination. The receptors originated from a man aged 50-75 years who received an inactivated influenza vaccine.

J is TRBJ2-5 and V is TRBV5-1; the D call may be TRBD1 or TRBD2 (6 bases each). The CDR3 loop spans 14 amino acids. The V end lost 3 bases, the J end lost 5 bases, and 14 bases lay between the germline ends. Germline CDR1 is SGHRS and CDR2 is YFSETQ. Here the CDR3 reads CASSSGVGGETQYF. The CDR3 nucleotides are TGCGCCAGCAGCTCGGGTGTAGGGGGGGAGACCCAGTACTTC.

This sequence joins TRBV12-3 or TRBV12-4 and TRBJ2-7; D might be TRBD2 (7 bases). V was cut by 5 bases and J by 8 bases, with 22 bases left in between. This CDR3 spans 15 amino acids. Here the CDR3 reads CASSLSGGPSAKQYF. CDR3 sequence (DNA): TGTGCCAGCAGTCTATCCGGGGGGCCGTCTGCGAAGCAGTACTTC.

This clonotype was observed a handful of times. This sequence joins TRBV7-2 and TRBJ1-5; D call uncertain. The CDR3 has 14 amino acids. The V end lost 5 bases, the J end lost 4 bases, and 12 bases lay between the germline ends. Germline-derived CDR1 and CDR2 are SGHTA and FQGNSA. The CDR3 bases are TGTGCCAGCAGCCGGACTGATAGAAATCAGCCCCAGCATTTT. Its protein is CASSRTDRNQPQHF.

Ten or more counts support this clonotype. This sequence joins TRBV6-5 and TRBJ1-4, with TRBD1 identical over 10 bases. CDR1 and CDR2 from the germline V gene are MNHEY and SVGAGI. V lost 2 bases and J lost 7; bases outside the gene matches: 10. The CDR3 is 17 residues long. DNA of the CDR3: TGTGCCAGCAGTTACACATGGGACAGGGGAGAGCGTGAAAAACTGTTTTTT. This translates into CASSYTWDRGEREKLFF.

This clonotype has a handful of counts. J is TRBJ1-1 and V is TRBV4-2; D not certain. The CDR3 has 15 residues. Germline V gives CDR1 LGHNA, CDR2 YNFKEQ. V lost 1 base and J 1 base, leaving 10 bases between the germline ends. The CDR3 sequence: CASSQVPQRNTEAFF. As DNA, the CDR3 is TGTGCCAGCAGCCAAGTACCCCAGAGGAACACTGAAGCTTTCTTT.

The chain recombines TRBV7-6 with TRBJ2-2, with D possibly TRBD2 on 6 matching bases. V was shortened by 4 bases and J by 6 bases, with 24 bases between the two germline ends. In germline, CDR1 is SGHVS, CDR2 FNYEAQ. The CDR3 has 18 amino acids. This CDR3 is CASSSPRGVSGRAGELFF. As DNA, the CDR3 is TGTGCCAGCAGCTCGCCGCGTGGGGTTAGCGGCAGGGCCGGGGAGCTGTTTTTT.